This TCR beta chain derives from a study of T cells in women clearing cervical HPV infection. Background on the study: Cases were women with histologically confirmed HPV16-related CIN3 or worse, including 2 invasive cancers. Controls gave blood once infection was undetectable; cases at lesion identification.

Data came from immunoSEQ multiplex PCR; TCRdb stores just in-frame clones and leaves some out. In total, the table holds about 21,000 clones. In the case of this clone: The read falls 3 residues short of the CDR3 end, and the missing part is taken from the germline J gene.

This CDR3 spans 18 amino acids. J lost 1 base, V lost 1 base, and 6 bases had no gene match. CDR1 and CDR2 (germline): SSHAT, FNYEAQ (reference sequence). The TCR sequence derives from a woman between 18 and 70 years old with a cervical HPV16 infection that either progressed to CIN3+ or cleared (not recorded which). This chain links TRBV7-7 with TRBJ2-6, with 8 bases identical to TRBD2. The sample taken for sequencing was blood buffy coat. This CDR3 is CASSLEPASGSGANVLTF. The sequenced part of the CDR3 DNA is TGTGCCAGCAGCTTAGAGCCGGCTAGCGGGTCTGGGGCCAACGTC.